These T cell receptor beta chains were read from a single sample in a study of blood T cell repertoires in COVID-19. The method was immunoSEQ multiplex PCR; TCRdb's version includes in-frame clones alone and lacks a portion of them. The sample carries roughly 280,000 clones, approximately 90% recorded once. Material for sequencing was peripheral blood. These TCRs come from a woman in her 50s who had recovered from COVID-19. The CDR3 runs from the conserved cysteine through the conserved F or W. The D gene is left open where the match is weak. Size values are once, few and many counts, or a class for expanded clones, and some rows have none.

J gene	D gene	V gene	clone size	CDR3 DNA	CDR3 protein
TRBJ1-5	-	TRBV7-6	-	TGTGCCAGCAGCCCCTCCACTCAGGGCTTACAGCCCCAGCATTTT	CASSPSTQGLQPQHF
TRBJ1-2	TRBD1	TRBV7-2	-	TGTGCCAGCAGCCAAACAGGGGGTTGGGATGGCTACACCTTC	CASSQTGGWDGYTF
TRBJ2-7	TRBD2	TRBV19	-	TGTGCCAGTAGTATGGTCCTTAGCGGGAGGCACGAGCAGTACTTC	CASSMVLSGRHEQYF
TRBJ1-2	TRBD1	TRBV28	-	TGTGCCAGCACCCCACCCTACAGGGGTGGCTACACCTTC	CASTPPYRGGYTF
TRBJ1-1	-	TRBV30	-	TGTGCCTGGATCTCTAGGCGGGGGATAATGGGGGGTGCTTTCTTT	CAWISRRGIMGGAFF
TRBJ1-1	-	TRBV6-2/TRBV6-3	-	TGTGCCAGCAGATACGGGGCGATGAACACTGAAGCTTTCTTT	CASRYGAMNTEAFF
TRBJ1-6	TRBD1	TRBV12-3/TRBV12-4	-	TGTGCCAGCAGTAACAACAGGGGATCACCCCTCCACTTT	CASSNNRGSPLHF
TRBJ2-1	-	TRBV24-1	-	TGTGCCACCAGTGACCTCCCCGGGGAGGCGGATCGAGACAATGAGCAGTTCTTC	CATSDLPGEADRDNEQFF
TRBJ2-7	TRBD1	TRBV5-1	once	TGCGCCAGCAGCTTGCATGGGACAGGCATCTACGAGCAGTACTTC	CASSLHGTGIYEQYF
TRBJ1-1	-	TRBV19	once	TGTGCCAGTAGTGCTTGGACCCAGGGTAACACTGAAGCTTTCTTT	CASSAWTQGNTEAFF
TRBJ2-5	-	TRBV5-6	-	TGTGCCTCCTGCGTCGGGGGATCCGAAGAGACCCAGTACTTC	CASCVGGSEETQYF
TRBJ1-5	-	TRBV18	-	TGTGCCAGCTCACGCATTTCAGGGGCTCAGCCCCAGCATTTT	CASSRISGAQPQHF
TRBJ1-2	TRBD1	TRBV19	-	TGTGCCAGTAGTATTACCCCCCCAGGGGGTGGCTACACCTTC	CASSITPPGGGYTF
TRBJ2-2	-	TRBV7-2	few	TGTGCCAGCAGCTTTCGGCCCCCTGACGGGGGTGGGGGCGGGGAGCTGTTTTTT	CASSFRPPDGGGGGELFF
TRBJ1-3	-	TRBV12-3/TRBV12-4	-	TGTGCCAGCCAAGGGGTAGGAAACACCATATATTTT	CASQGVGNTIYF
TRBJ2-2	TRBD1	TRBV5-4	once	TGTGCCAGCAGCAAAACCCCGACAGGGGGCACCGGGGAGCTGTTTTTT	CASSKTPTGGTGELFF
TRBJ2-7	-	TRBV7-2	-	TGTGCCAGCAGCTCAGACAGGCGAAGCTCCTACGAGCAGTACTTC	CASSSDRRSSYEQYF
TRBJ1-5	TRBD1	TRBV5-1	-	TGCGCCAGCAGCTTGGGGACAGGGGGCTTGAATCAGCCCCAGCATTTT	CASSLGTGGLNQPQHF
TRBJ1-2	-	TRBV6-2/TRBV6-3	-	TGTGCCAGCAGTTCGGCAGGGATCGGCGGCTACACCTTC	CASSSAGIGGYTF
TRBJ2-1	TRBD2	TRBV24-1	-	TGTGCCACCAGTCCGGGGGCGGCTAGCGGGGGGTCGAACAATGAGCAGTTCTTC	CATSPGAASGGSNNEQFF
TRBJ1-4	-	TRBV2	-	TGTGCCAGCGGAGGGCGGGTCGAGGGTGAAAAACTGTTTTTT	CASGGRVEGEKLFF
TRBJ2-2	-	TRBV28	once	TGTGCCAGCAGCTCCCTGATGACAGAAACGAACACCGGGGAGCTGTTTTTT	CASSSLMTETNTGELFF
TRBJ2-1	TRBD2	TRBV6-4	-	TGTGCCAGCAGTGTACTAGCGGGGGCCGGGGAGCAGTTCTTC	CASSVLAGAGEQFF
TRBJ1-2	-	TRBV3-1/TRBV3-2	few	TGTGCCAGCAAATTACAGGGAGATGACTATGGCTACACCTTC	CASKLQGDDYGYTF
TRBJ1-2	TRBD1	TRBV28	-	TGTGCCAGCAGTTTATCCGGCAGGGGGCCTAGCTACACCTTC	CASSLSGRGPSYTF
TRBJ2-5	-	TRBV7-3	-	TGTGCCAGCAGCCTCCAGGGTAATAAGGGAGAGACCCAGTACTTC	CASSLQGNKGETQYF
TRBJ2-2	-	TRBV7-3	-	TGTGCCAGCAGCTTATACCGGCTAGCGAACACCGGGGAGCTGTTTTTT	CASSLYRLANTGELFF
TRBJ1-6	-	TRBV30	-	TGTGCCTGGAGTGTATGGTCAGAATCACCCCTCCACTTT	CAWSVWSESPLHF
TRBJ2-1	-	TRBV7-6	once	TGTGCCAGCAGCTTAGACCCTAGCGCGGGTTTTAATGAGCAGTTCTTC	CASSLDPSAGFNEQFF
TRBJ2-6	TRBD1	TRBV19	-	TGTGCCAGTAGTATCCGGGGGACAGGGGAAGCCAACGTCCTGACTTTC	CASSIRGTGEANVLTF
TRBJ2-3	TRBD2	TRBV11-2	-	TGTGCCAGCAGCTTAAGAAGCGGGGGAAGCACAGATACGCAGTATTTT	CASSLRSGGSTDTQYF
TRBJ2-5	-	TRBV19	-	TGTGCCAGTAGTACCATCTTAGGGGTAGGGGAGACCCAGTACTTC	CASSTILGVGETQYF
TRBJ1-1	TRBD1	TRBV27	-	TGTGCCAGCAGTTCAGGACAGGGGAACACTGAAGCTTTCTTT	CASSSGQGNTEAFF
TRBJ2-3	-	TRBV5-1	-	TGCGCCAGCAGCTTCTTCGGAGGCGGAGACACAGATACGCAGTATTTT	CASSFFGGGDTDTQYF
TRBJ2-2	TRBD2	TRBV7-2	-	TGTGCCAGCAGCCCGGGACTAGCTGTGTACACCGGGGAGCTGTTTTTT	CASSPGLAVYTGELFF
TRBJ1-1	-	TRBV2	-	TGTGCCAGCGCCTCGCAGGGGAACACTGAAGCTTTCTTT	CASASQGNTEAFF
TRBJ1-2	TRBD1	TRBV5-6	-	TGTGCCAGCACCATGGGTCCCGGGACAGGGGCGGGCAACTATGGCTACACCTTC	CASTMGPGTGAGNYGYTF
TRBJ1-6	-	TRBV5-5	-	TGTGCCAGCCGAAGTATCGGCTCCTATAATTCACCCCTCCACTTT	CASRSIGSYNSPLHF
TRBJ2-2	TRBD2	TRBV7-2	-	TGTGCCAGCAGCCCCCCCCTAGGACTAGCGGGATATACCGGGGAGCTGTTTTTT	CASSPPLGLAGYTGELFF
TRBJ1-5	-	TRBV18	-	TGTGCCAGCTCACCGACAGATAGCAATCAGCCCCAGCATTTT	CASSPTDSNQPQHF
TRBJ2-7	-	TRBV5-6	-	TGTGCCAGCAGCCACCCCTTCCTCAGCAGGGCCTACGAGCAGTACTTC	CASSHPFLSRAYEQYF